The 11 T cell receptor beta chains presented below share a single source sample, sequenced in a study of blood T cell repertoires in COVID-19. Only in-frame clones appear in the TCRdb table, and some are missing; sequencing was by immunoSEQ multiplex PCR. The repertoire holds 200,000 to 250,000 clones, with around nine tenths as singletons. Sequencing was carried out using peripheral blood. These receptors were taken from a woman aged 55-75 years with acute or convalescent COVID-19.

V is TRBV11-2 and J is TRBJ1-1; unclear D gene. CDR3 length: 16 amino acids. V was cut by 1 base and J by 0 bases, with 12 bases left in between. CDR1 is SGHAT, CDR2 FQNNGV, per germline. The CDR3: CASSLGQSILNTEAFF. CDR3 in DNA: TGTGCCAGCAGCTTAGGACAAAGTATCTTGAACACTGAAGCTTTCTTT.

The genes are TRBV30 and TRBJ1-6; 12 nucleotides align to TRBD1. The V segment lost 3 bases and the J segment 7 bases; nucleotides outside the gene matches: 7. The germline gives CDR1 GTSNPN, CDR2 SVGIG (reference sequence). This CDR3 region has 16 residues. CDR3 protein: CAWRGQGALGNSPLHF. CDR3 in DNA: TGTGCCTGGAGGGGACAGGGGGCGCTGGGAAATTCACCCCTCCACTTT.

This chain uses TRBV7-9 with TRBJ2-3, with 7 positions matching TRBD1. V was pared by 1 base and J by 3 bases, with 4 bases of the junction left unmatched. The germline gives CDR1 SEHNR, CDR2 FQNEAQ (reference sequence). The length of the CDR3 is 15 residues. The CDR3 bases are TGTGCCAGCAGCTTAGGACAGGGATCGACAGATACGCAGTATTTT. It codes for CASSLGQGSTDTQYF.

The chain has TRBV5-1 and TRBJ2-2; 10 positions agree with TRBD1. Per germline, CDR1 SGHRS and CDR2 YFSETQ. This CDR3 comprises 14 residues. V shed 7 bases and J 7 bases; nucleotides not matched to a gene: 7. In DNA, the CDR3 is TGCGCCAGCGATGACAGGGGGCAAGGCGGGGAGCTGTTTTTT. Its protein product is CASDDRGQGGELFF.

The genes are TRBV6-6 and TRBJ1-6, with a possible D match to TRBD1 (5 bases). V was shortened by 6 bases and J by 0 bases, with 21 bases between the two germline ends. Germline CDR1 reads MNHNY; CDR2 reads SVGAGI (reference sequence). This CDR3 region has 19 residues. The CDR3 reads CASRRGLQGRSSYNSPLHF. CDR3 nucleotide sequence: TGTGCCAGCAGGCGAGGGCTCCAGGGTCGCAGCTCCTATAATTCACCCCTCCACTTT.

This clone turned up a few times. CDR3: CASSPLDRADYGYTF. The CDR3 nucleotides are TGTGCCAGCTCACCACTGGACAGGGCCGACTATGGCTACACCTTC. This chain links TRBV18 with TRBJ1-2, with 8 bases fitting TRBD1. Trimming removed 1 base from V and 3 bases from J; junction bases left unmatched: 4. Looked up from germline, CDR1 is KGHSH and CDR2 is LQKENI. The CDR3 has 15 residues.

V is TRBV6-4 and J is TRBJ2-1; 11 bases map to TRBD2. Germline V gene data show CDR1 as MRHNA and CDR2 as SNTAGT. J was trimmed by 7 bases and V by 4 bases; bases with no gene match: 6. The CDR3 has 15 amino acids. The CDR3 bases are TGTGCCAGCAGTGGCTCGCCTAGCGGGGGGAATGAGCAGTTCTTC. It specifies CASSGSPSGGNEQFF.

The chain has TRBV14 and TRBJ1-2; TRBD1 is a possible D gene (6 bases). Germline-derived CDR1 and CDR2 are SGHDN and FVKESK. V gave up 0 bases and J gave up 5 bases, with 10 bases separating them. The CDR3 runs 14 residues. For the CDR3, the DNA is TGTGCCAGCAGCCAAGATTGGACAGTTTATGGCTACACCTTC. It yields the protein CASSQDWTVYGYTF.

The rearrangement joins TRBV7-2 to TRBJ2-1; 16 bases fit TRBD2. The CDR3 covers 16 residues. CDR1 is SGHTA and CDR2 is FQGNSA in the germline V gene. The V segment lost 3 bases and the J segment 7 bases; nucleotides outside the gene matches: 3. The chain's CDR3 is CASSLGLAGGWNEQFF. The CDR3 nucleotides read TGTGCCAGCAGCTTGGGACTAGCGGGGGGGTGGAATGAGCAGTTCTTC.

In its sample, this clone was seen once. The chain joins TRBV15 to TRBJ1-1; TRBD1 aligns across 9 bases. The CDR3 totals 15 residues. J lost 4 bases, V lost 5 bases, and 8 bases had no gene match. The germline V gene encodes CDR1 LNHNV and CDR2 YYDKDF (reference sequence). CDR3 in DNA: TGTGCCACCAGCCTCGAACAGGGGGCCGGCACTGAAGCTTTCTTT. Translating gives CATSLEQGAGTEAFF.

The V call is TRBV19, the J call TRBJ2-7; TRBD2 is a possible D gene (6 bases). The germline V gene encodes CDR1 LNHDA and CDR2 SQIVND (reference sequence). The length of the CDR3 is 15 residues. Deletions cut 3 bases from V and 4 bases from J, with 16 bases between. Here the CDR3 reads CASSMRDSGPYEQYF. The CDR3 coding sequence is TGTGCCAGTAGTATGCGCGATAGCGGCCCATACGAGCAGTACTTC.